Listed here are 5 T cell receptor beta chains from one sample, sequenced in a study of T-cell reconstitution after alpha-beta-depleted transplantation in children. Library preparation (for TCRbeta) was performed with unique molecular identifiers. TCRdb reanalysed the PCR reads using MiXCR and keeps one entry per CDR3 protein. The profile covers almost 500,000 distinct CDR3 sequences, with around 13% appearing a single time and under 7% taken by the ten largest. The material was PBMCs from the stem cell graft donor, obtained from the stem cell graft. The receptors originated from a human donor who donated a stem cell graft to a child with combined immunodeficiency.

This clonotype was seen a few times. The chain employs TRBV25-1 and TRBJ2-3; D assignment may be TRBD1 or TRBD2 (5 bases each). Germline V gives CDR1 MGHDK, CDR2 SYGVNS. Trimming took off 0 bases at V and 6 bases at J, with 10 bases between the two ends. This CDR3 comprises 14 residues. The CDR3 coding sequence is TGTGCCAGCAGTGAATATCGAGGGGACGATACGCAGTATTTT. Protein product: CASSEYRGDDTQYF.

J is TRBJ2-7 and V is TRBV12-1; the listed D gene, TRBD2, was not tested against the DNA. TRBV12-1 is a documented pseudogene. The CDR3 is 14 amino acids. This CDR3 is CASSFLAGPYEQYF. In DNA, the CDR3 is TGTGCCAGCAGCTTTTTAGCGGGACCCTACGAGCAGTACTTC.

The sample holds a few counts of this clonotype. The genes are TRBV6-2 or TRBV6-3 and TRBJ2-1, with D possibly being TRBD2 (5 bases). From germline, CDR1 is MNHEY and CDR2 SVGEGT. The length of the CDR3 is 14 residues. Trimming shortened V by 3 bases and J by 10 bases, and 16 bases separated the two germline ends. As DNA, the CDR3 is TGTGCCAGCAGTTATCTTCTCCACGGGAACGAGCAGTTCTTC. Its translation is CASSYLLHGNEQFF.

The genes are TRBV7-2 and TRBJ2-2; a possible D gene is TRBD2 (6 bases). Germline V CDR1 and CDR2: SGHTA, FQGNSA. The CDR3 has 17 amino acids. V lost 4 bases and J 4 bases, leaving 19 bases between the germline ends. CDR3 DNA: TGTGCCAGCAGCTCCGGACTACTCCGAAGACCCACCGGGGAGCTGTTTTTT. Its translation: CASSSGLLRRPTGELFF.

The genes are TRBV25-1 and TRBJ2-5, with 8 positions matching TRBD1. This CDR3 comprises 16 residues. Germline V gives CDR1 MGHDK, CDR2 SYGVNS. V lost 6 bases, J lost 3 bases, and 12 bases stayed unmatched. The DNA of the CDR3 is TGTGCCAGCAGCCCTCTAGCGACAGGGGTTGAAGAGACCCAGTACTTC. Its translation: CASSPLATGVEETQYF.